One sample yielded the 23 T cell receptor beta chains listed below, sequenced in a study of blood T cell repertoires in COVID-19. TCRdb's copy holds only in-frame clones and misses some; the assay was immunoSEQ multiplex PCR. Here the sample spans roughly 350,000 clones, roughly 88% being singletons. What was sequenced was peripheral blood. The receptors originated from a woman aged 50 to 60 with active or convalescent COVID-19.

V and J are TRBV28 and TRBJ2-7; 8 positions agree with TRBD1. The ends lost 4 bases at V and 3 bases at J; junction bases unmatched: 8. The CDR3 contains 15 residues. Germline loops: CDR1 MDHEN, CDR2 SYDVKM. CDR3 DNA sequence: TGTGCCAGCAGTTCTCCAGGGGGCCAGTTCTACGAGCAGTACTTC. It specifies CASSSPGGQFYEQYF. The variable domain in full, completed from reference TRBV28 and TRBJ2-7, reads DVKVTQSSRYLVKRTGEKVFLECVQDMDHENMFWYRQDPGLGLRLIYFSYDVKMKEKGDIPEGYSVSREKKERFSLILESASTNQTSMYLCASSSPGGQFYEQYFGPGTRLTVT.

This sequence joins TRBV28 and TRBJ1-1, with 7 bases that match TRBD1. V dropped 5 bases and J dropped 3; count of bases not matched to a gene: 6. Germline assignment: CDR1 MDHEN and CDR2 SYDVKM. This CDR3 is 14 amino acids long. The CDR3: CASSGGTVHTEAFF. DNA of the CDR3: TGTGCCAGCAGTGGGGGGACAGTTCACACTGAAGCTTTCTTT.

This sequence joins TRBV30 and TRBJ2-7; possible D gene TRBD1, 5 bases. Germline V gene data show CDR1 as GTSNPN and CDR2 as SVGIG (reference sequence). The ends were cut back, 8 bases at V and 2 bases at J, with 10 bases in the middle. The CDR3 sequence is 11 residues long. Here the CDR3 reads CASQGAYEQYF. CDR3 sequence (DNA): TGTGCCAGCCAGGGCGCCTACGAGCAGTACTTC.

The rearrangement joins TRBV20-1 to TRBJ1-6, with D maybe TRBD1 (6 bases). V was trimmed by 3 bases and J by 7 bases, leaving 22 bases between them. The CDR3 is made up of 17 amino acids. Germline CDR1 reads DFQATT; CDR2 reads SNEGSKA (reference sequence). The CDR3, as DNA: TGCAGTGCTAGTCCAGGACAGCAAATAATTAGGAATTCACCCCTCCACTTT. The encoded protein is CSASPGQQIIRNSPLHF.

This rearrangement joins TRBV11-3 to TRBJ2-3, with TRBD2 identical over 7 bases. The CDR3 covers 15 residues. Germline values: CDR1 SGHNT, CDR2 YENEEA. V shed 1 base and J 5 bases; nucleotides not matched to a gene: 6. CDR3 in DNA: TGTGCCAGCAGCTTAGGTTCGGCTAGCGGAGATACGCAGTATTTT. Amino acid sequence: CASSLGSASGDTQYF.

The chain links TRBV9 to TRBJ1-6; D is perhaps TRBD1 (5 bases). Germline CDR1 and CDR2: SGDLS and YYNGEE. Trimming shortened V by 4 bases and J by 0 bases, and 11 bases separated the two germline ends. The CDR3 has 16 amino acids. The CDR3 DNA reads as TGTGCCAGCAGCCCCCAGGGTGGCTCCTATAATTCACCCCTCCACTTT. Translated: CASSPQGGSYNSPLHF.

V gene TRBV4-3 combines with J gene TRBJ2-3; D is possibly TRBD2 (6 bases). V lost 3 bases to trimming and J lost 4 bases, with 20 bases between them. CDR3 length: 17 residues. Germline V gives CDR1 LGHNA, CDR2 YSLEER. CDR3: CASSQTEGQAVSDTQYF. The CDR3, as DNA: TGCGCCAGCAGCCAGACGGAGGGCCAAGCAGTTTCAGATACGCAGTATTTT.

This clone was seen just once. V is TRBV5-1 and J is TRBJ2-7; 9 nucleotides line up with TRBD2. The germline V gene has CDR1 SGHRS and CDR2 YFSETQ. This CDR3 has 13 amino acids. V was pared by 10 bases and J by 3 bases, with 8 bases of the junction left unmatched. The CDR3, as DNA: TGCGCCTCCTACTTGACTAGCGGCTACGAGCAGTACTTC. Translation: CASYLTSGYEQYF.

This chain uses TRBV7-9 with TRBJ2-1, with 8 nucleotides matching TRBD1. CDR1 SEHNR and CDR2 FQNEAQ come from the germline V gene (reference sequence). The trim removed 2 bases at V and 12 bases at J, leaving 18 bases unmatched. CDR3 length equals 17 residues. The CDR3 is CASSLIVAGTGGIWQFF. CDR3 coding DNA: TGTGCCAGCAGCTTAATCGTTGCCGGGACAGGAGGGATTTGGCAGTTCTTC. The entire variable domain, with the rest obtained from reference TRBV7-9 and TRBJ2-1, is as follows: DTGVSQNPRHKITKRGQNVTFRCDPISEHNRLYWYRQTLGQGPEFLTYFQNEAQLEKSRLLSDRFSAERPKGSFSTLEIQRTEQGDSAMYLCASSLIVAGTGGIWQFFGPGTRLTVL.

The gene calls are TRBV18 and TRBJ2-7; TRBD1 aligns across 7 bases. This CDR3 has 15 residues. Germline loops: CDR1 KGHSH, CDR2 LQKENI. V shed 3 bases and J 5 bases; nucleotides not matched to a gene: 10. The CDR3, as DNA: TGTGCCAGCTCACCCCCATCAGGGGGTCTCAACGAGCAGTACTTC. Amino acids: CASSPPSGGLNEQYF. Full variable domain (rest looked up from reference TRBV18 and TRBJ2-7): NAGVMQNPRHLVRRRGQEARLRCSPMKGHSHVYWYRQLPEEGLKFMVYLQKENIIDESGMPKERFSAEFPKEGPSILRIQQVVRGDSAAYFCASSPPSGGLNEQYFGPGTRLTVT.

The genes are TRBV6-5 and TRBJ1-5, with a weak D call TRBD1 (6 bases). The CDR3 extends over 15 amino acids. Looked up from germline, CDR1 is MNHEY and CDR2 is SVGAGI. The ends were cut back, 6 bases at V and 1 base at J, with 13 bases in the middle. CDR3 sequence (DNA): TGTGCCAGCAGCAAGACAGGTACCAGCAATCAGCCCCAGCATTTT. Translated: CASSKTGTSNQPQHF.

CDR3 coding DNA: TGTGCCATCAGTGAGGTCGGCTACGAGCAGTACTTC. Protein sequence: CAISEVGYEQYF. This chain uses TRBV10-3 with TRBJ2-7; the D is unclear. Per germline, CDR1 ENHRY and CDR2 SYGVKD. Trimming removed 2 bases at V and 3 bases at J, with 5 bases between. The CDR3 covers 12 residues.

The chain combines TRBV18 with TRBJ2-7; D is perhaps TRBD2 (6 bases). The CDR3 covers 15 residues. Trimming pared 3 bases from V and 2 bases from J, leaving 14 bases between. Germline lookup yields CDR1 KGHSH and CDR2 LQKENI. CDR3: CASSPSGVSTYEQYF. CDR3 DNA sequence: TGTGCCAGCTCACCTTCGGGGGTATCGACCTACGAGCAGTACTTC. Looking up the rest from reference TRBV18 and TRBJ2-7 gives the full variable domain: NAGVMQNPRHLVRRRGQEARLRCSPMKGHSHVYWYRQLPEEGLKFMVYLQKENIIDESGMPKERFSAEFPKEGPSILRIQQVVRGDSAAYFCASSPSGVSTYEQYFGPGTRLTVT.

The rearrangement links TRBV5-6 to TRBJ2-5; tentatively, D is TRBD1 (6 bases). The CDR3 length is 16 residues. Trimming left V 0 bases short and J 1 base short, with 13 bases between. The germline V gene encodes CDR1 SGHDT and CDR2 YYEEEE. In DNA form, the CDR3 reads TGTGCCAGCAGCTTGGGGGTCAGGGACATCCAAGAGACCCAGTACTTC. Translated, it gives CASSLGVRDIQETQYF.

The chain combines TRBV4-3 with TRBJ1-2; D remains ambiguous. The CDR3 contains 15 residues. Trimming removed 0 bases from V and 6 bases from J, with 14 bases in between. CDR1 LGHNA and CDR2 YSLEER come from the germline V gene. As DNA, the CDR3 is TGCGCCAGCAGCCAAGATACCCAGGCCCTTAATGGCTACACCTTC. Protein product: CASSQDTQALNGYTF.

The chain combines TRBV2 with TRBJ2-2, with D hard to call. Looked up from germline, CDR1 is SNHLY and CDR2 is FYNNEI. V was pared by 11 bases and J by 6 bases, with 16 bases between. This CDR3 region has 13 residues. The CDR3 protein is CASRWAPSGELFF. CDR3 sequence (DNA): TGTGCCTCCAGGTGGGCACCCTCCGGGGAGCTGTTTTTT.

The genes are TRBV9 and TRBJ2-3, with D possibly being TRBD2 (6 bases). CDR3 size: 17 residues. The V end lost 4 bases, the J end lost 3 bases, and 21 bases lay between the germline ends. Germline lookup yields CDR1 SGDLS and CDR2 YYNGEE. CDR3 nucleotide sequence: TGTGCCAGCAGCCCTGGACTATTTTCGGCCGGAACAGATACGCAGTATTTT. It yields the protein CASSPGLFSAGTDTQYF. The entire variable domain, with the rest obtained from reference TRBV9 and TRBJ2-3, is as follows: DSGVTQTPKHLITATGQRVTLRCSPRSGDLSVYWYQQSLDQGLQFLIQYYNGEERAKGNILERFSAQQFPDLHSELNLSSLELGDSALYFCASSPGLFSAGTDTQYFGPGTRLTVL.

In this sample, this clone turned up once. The chain is built from TRBV4-2 and TRBJ2-2, with D maybe TRBD1 (5 bases). The CDR3 is made up of 17 amino acids. Germline assignment: CDR1 LGHNA and CDR2 YNFKEQ. V was cut by 4 bases and J by 2 bases, with 17 bases left in between. The CDR3 sequence: CASSRGETGTNTGELFF. The CDR3 DNA sequence: TGTGCCAGCAGCCGAGGTGAAACAGGAACTAACACCGGGGAGCTGTTTTTT.

The chain links TRBV7-9 to TRBJ2-7, with TRBD1 matching 7 bases. The CDR3 loop spans 16 amino acids. Trimming cost V 5 bases and J 2 bases; bases outside gene matches: 12. Germline CDR1 and CDR2: SEHNR and FQNEAQ (reference sequence). CDR3: CASSTMTGTFAYEQYF. The DNA of the CDR3 is TGTGCCAGCAGCACGATGACAGGGACATTCGCCTACGAGCAGTACTTC.

This sequence joins TRBV5-4 and TRBJ1-1; D gene ambiguous. The CDR3 length is 16 residues. Germline CDR1 and CDR2: SGHNT and YYREEE (reference sequence). V was clipped by 3 bases and J by 4 bases, with 19 bases between them. CDR3 amino acids: CASSSKSTVSLTEAFF. The CDR3 DNA is TGTGCCAGCAGCTCTAAATCAACAGTGTCCCTCACTGAAGCTTTCTTT.

This clone was recorded once. This chain uses TRBV3-1 (or the pseudogene TRBV3-2) with TRBJ2-1; D call uncertain. The CDR3 extends over 14 amino acids. V lost 3 bases and J 4 bases, leaving 10 bases between the germline ends. Germline V gene lookup returns CDR1 LGHDT and CDR2 YNNKEL (reference sequence). The CDR3, as DNA: TGTGCCAGCAGCCAGAGACTCTTATACAATGAGCAGTTCTTC. This codes for CASSQRLLYNEQFF.

This clone has a single count. The rearrangement joins TRBV29-1 to TRBJ2-3, with 8 positions matching TRBD1. This CDR3 contains 14 residues. V was clipped by 8 bases and J by 1 base; unmatched bases: 8. CDR1 and CDR2 (germline): SQVTM, ANQGSEA. CDR3 nucleotides: TGCAGCCTAGGACAGGGCTTAGGCACAGATACGCAGTATTTT. It translates to CSLGQGLGTDTQYF.

The rearrangement uses TRBV3-1 (or the pseudogene TRBV3-2) and TRBJ1-1; a weak D match, TRBD1 (6 bases). The V and J ends lost 1 base and 1 base respectively, with 25 bases between them. The CDR3 is 20 amino acids. The germline V gene encodes CDR1 LGHDT and CDR2 YNNKEL (reference sequence). The CDR3 DNA follows: TGTGCCAGCAGCCAAGGTGAACACAGGGAAAGGAGTCGGACGAACACTGAAGCTTTCTTT. It yields the protein CASSQGEHRERSRTNTEAFF.